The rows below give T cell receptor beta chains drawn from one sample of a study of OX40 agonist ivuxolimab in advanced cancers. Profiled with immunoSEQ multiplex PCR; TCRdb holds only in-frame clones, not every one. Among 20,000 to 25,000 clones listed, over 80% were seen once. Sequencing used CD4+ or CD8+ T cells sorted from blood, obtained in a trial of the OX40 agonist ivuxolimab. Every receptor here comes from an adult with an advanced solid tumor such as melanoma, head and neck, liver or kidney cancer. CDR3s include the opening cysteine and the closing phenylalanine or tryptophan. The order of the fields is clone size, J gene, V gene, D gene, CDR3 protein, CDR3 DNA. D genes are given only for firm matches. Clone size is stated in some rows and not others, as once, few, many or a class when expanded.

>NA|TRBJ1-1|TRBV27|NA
CASSFATGGTEAFF
TGTGCCAGCAGTTTTGCGACAGGTGGGACTGAAGCTTTCTTT
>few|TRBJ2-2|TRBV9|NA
CASSLGGAPLLGELFF
TGTGCCAGCAGCCTGGGGGGGGCCCCCCTCCTCGGGGAGCTGTTTTTT
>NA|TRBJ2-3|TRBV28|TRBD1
CASSLGTVSTDTQYF
TGTGCCAGCAGTTTAGGGACAGTTAGCACAGATACGCAGTATTTT
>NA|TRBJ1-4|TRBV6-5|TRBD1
CASRGTGESEKLFF
TGTGCCAGCAGGGGCACAGGGGAGTCAGAAAAACTGTTTTTT
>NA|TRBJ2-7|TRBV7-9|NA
CASSPDAEYEQYF
TGTGCCAGCAGCCCGGACGCGGAATACGAGCAGTACTTC
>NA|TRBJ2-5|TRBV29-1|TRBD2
CSVEGTSDHPQETQYF
TGCAGCGTTGAAGGGACTAGCGACCACCCCCAAGAGACCCAGTACTTC
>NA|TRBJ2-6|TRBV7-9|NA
CASSAGRRAGANVLTF
TGTGCCAGCAGCGCCGGGAGACGGGCTGGGGCCAACGTCCTGACTTTC
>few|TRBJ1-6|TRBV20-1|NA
CSARTLSALHF
TGCAGTGCTAGGACCTTGTCAGCCCTCCACTTT
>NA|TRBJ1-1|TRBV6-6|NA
CASSYSRGGAFF
TGTGCCAGCAGTTACTCGCGGGGTGGAGCTTTCTTT
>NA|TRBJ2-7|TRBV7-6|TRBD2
CASSPSPPRLAGLSYEQYF
TGTGCCAGCAGCCCCTCCCCACCCCGACTAGCGGGATTGTCCTACGAGCAGTACTTC